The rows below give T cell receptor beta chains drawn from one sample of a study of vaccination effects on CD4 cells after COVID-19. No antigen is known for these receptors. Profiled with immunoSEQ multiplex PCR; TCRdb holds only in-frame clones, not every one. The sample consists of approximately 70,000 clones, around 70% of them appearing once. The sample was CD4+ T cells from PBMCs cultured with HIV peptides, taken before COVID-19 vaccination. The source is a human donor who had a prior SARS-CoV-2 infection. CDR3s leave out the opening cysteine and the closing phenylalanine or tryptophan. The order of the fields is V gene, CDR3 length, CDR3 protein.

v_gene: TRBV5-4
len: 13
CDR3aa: ASSPRLAEGYEQY

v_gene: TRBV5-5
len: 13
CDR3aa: ASSLDAKWNTEAF

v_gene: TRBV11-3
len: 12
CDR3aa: ASSNGRRDYEQY

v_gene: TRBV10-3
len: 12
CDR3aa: AIRAGGPPYEQY

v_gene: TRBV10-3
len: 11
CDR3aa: AISWDRLYGYT

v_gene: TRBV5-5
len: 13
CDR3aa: ASSLLAGVPGELF

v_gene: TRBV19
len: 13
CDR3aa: ASGAGWTANEKLF

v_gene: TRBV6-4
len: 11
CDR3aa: ASSSQGGQPQH

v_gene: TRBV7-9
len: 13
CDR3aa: ASTDNRGGGEKLF

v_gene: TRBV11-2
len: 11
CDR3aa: ASSLGTWGAQH

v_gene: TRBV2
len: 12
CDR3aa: ASSEWGDRTEAF

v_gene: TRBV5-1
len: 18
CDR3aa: ASSMAASAPGAISNQPQH

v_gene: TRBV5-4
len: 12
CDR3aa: ASSRDGISYEQY

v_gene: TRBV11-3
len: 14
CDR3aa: ASSFGGVKGYNEQF

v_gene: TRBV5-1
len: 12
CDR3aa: ASSIRTDGGELF

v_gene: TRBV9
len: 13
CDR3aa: ASSSWAGLDNEQF

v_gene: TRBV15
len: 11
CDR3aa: ATSRGQGLGYT

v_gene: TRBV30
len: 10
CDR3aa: AWSWEAYEQY

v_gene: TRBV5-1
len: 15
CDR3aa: ASSWESRDSVNQPQH

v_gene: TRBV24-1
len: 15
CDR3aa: ATSDSGTGGFGETQY

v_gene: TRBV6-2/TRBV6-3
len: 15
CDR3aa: ASSGPRTSGGAETQY

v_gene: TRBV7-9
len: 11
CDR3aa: ASSFSIQETQY

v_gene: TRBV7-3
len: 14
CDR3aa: ASSPGPGGVRDEQF

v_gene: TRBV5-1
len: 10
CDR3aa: ASSSTGWEQY

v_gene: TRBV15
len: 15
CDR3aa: ATSRDIGGTGGSPLH

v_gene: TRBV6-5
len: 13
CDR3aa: ASRPTGNSNQPQH

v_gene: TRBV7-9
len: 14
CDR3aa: ASSHHDRGRGNTIY

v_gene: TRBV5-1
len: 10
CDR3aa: ASSSQNTEAF

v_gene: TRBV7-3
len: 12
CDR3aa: ASSEQGSNSPLH

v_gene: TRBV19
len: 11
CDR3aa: AQSVDRAYEQY

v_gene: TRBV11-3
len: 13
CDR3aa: ASSPSGTQYNEQF

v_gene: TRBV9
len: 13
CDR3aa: ASSVSPRGQETQY

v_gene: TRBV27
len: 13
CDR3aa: ASGEAGIHPDTQY

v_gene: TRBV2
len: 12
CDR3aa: ASSEATRQETQY

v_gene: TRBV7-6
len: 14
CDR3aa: ASSLLAVAATDTQY

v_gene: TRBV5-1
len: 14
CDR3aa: ASSLAKGSYSYEQY

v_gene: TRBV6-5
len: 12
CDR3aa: ASSRWGAHNEQF

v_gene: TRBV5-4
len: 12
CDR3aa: ASSSGASRTEAF

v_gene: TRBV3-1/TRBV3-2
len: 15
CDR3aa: ASSQEVSGTGANVLT

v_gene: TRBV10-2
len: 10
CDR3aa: ASSLNQETQY

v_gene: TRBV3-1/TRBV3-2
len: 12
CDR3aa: ASSQNGRAPEQY

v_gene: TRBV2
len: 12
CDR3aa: ASSPGTNMETQY

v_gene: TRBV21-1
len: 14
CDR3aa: ASRKGAGGLQETQY

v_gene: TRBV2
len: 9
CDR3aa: ASSEDGTQY

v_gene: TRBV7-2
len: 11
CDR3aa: ASSTGVGSPLH

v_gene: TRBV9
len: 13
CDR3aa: ASSVASGLYNEQF

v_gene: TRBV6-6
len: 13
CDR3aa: ASSWIPANTGELF

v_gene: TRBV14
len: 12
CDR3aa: ASSQELSNQPQH

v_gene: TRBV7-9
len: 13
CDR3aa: ASSLIRGRYNEQF

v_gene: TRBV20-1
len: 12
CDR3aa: SASFWQGNTEAF

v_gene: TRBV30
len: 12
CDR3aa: ACDRSSGANVLT

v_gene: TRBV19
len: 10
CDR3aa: ASSTTGDGYT

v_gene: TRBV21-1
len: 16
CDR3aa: ASSKDTILGGSGNTIY

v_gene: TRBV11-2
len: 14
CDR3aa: ASSLEFQGGEIEQF